This TCR beta chain is from a study of CD8 T cells in Susac syndrome. An amount of RNA that ranged from roughly 0.5 to 1 ug was reverse transcribed with random hexamers. TCRdb analysed the immunoSEQ multiplex PCR reads with MiXCR anew, one entry per CDR3 protein. The table records under 200,000 distinct CDR3 sequences, roughly 94% of them present only once. The CDR3 runs 15 residues. CDR1 is KGHSH and CDR2 is LQKENI in the germline V gene. The J segment lost 4 bases and the V segment lost 2 bases, leaving 7 bases of the junction unmatched. This sequence joins TRBV18 and TRBJ1-2; 7 positions match TRBD1. What was sequenced was CD4+ T cells from PBMCs. The TCR sequence derives from a human donor in good health. The CDR3 region is CASSPNDRDGYGYTF. Here the CDR3 DNA reads TGTGCCAGCTCACCAAACGACAGGGACGGCTATGGCTACACCTTC.